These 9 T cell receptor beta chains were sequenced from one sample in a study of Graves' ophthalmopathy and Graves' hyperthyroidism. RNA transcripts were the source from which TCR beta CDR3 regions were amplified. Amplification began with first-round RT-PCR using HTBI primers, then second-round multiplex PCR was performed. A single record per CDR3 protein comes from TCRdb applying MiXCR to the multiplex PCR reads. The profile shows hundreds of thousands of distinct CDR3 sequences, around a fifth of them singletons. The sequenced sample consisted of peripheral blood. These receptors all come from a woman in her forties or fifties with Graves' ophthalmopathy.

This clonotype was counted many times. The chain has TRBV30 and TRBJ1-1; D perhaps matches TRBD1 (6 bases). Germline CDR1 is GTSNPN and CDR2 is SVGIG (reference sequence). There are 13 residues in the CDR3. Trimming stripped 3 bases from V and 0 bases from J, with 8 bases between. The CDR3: CAWRDSMNTEAFF. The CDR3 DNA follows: TGTGCCTGGAGGGACAGCATGAACACTGAAGCTTTCTTT. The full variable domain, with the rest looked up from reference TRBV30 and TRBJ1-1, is SQTIHQWPATLVQPVGSPLSLECTVEGTSNPNLYWYRQAAGRGLQLLFYSVGIGQISSEVPQNLSASRPQDRQFILSSKKLLLSDSGFYLCAWRDSMNTEAFFGQGTRLTVV.

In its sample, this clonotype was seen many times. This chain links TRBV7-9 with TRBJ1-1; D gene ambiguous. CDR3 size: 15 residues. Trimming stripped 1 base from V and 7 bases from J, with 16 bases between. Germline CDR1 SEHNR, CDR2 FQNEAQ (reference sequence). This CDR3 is CASSLVGLSVGEAFF. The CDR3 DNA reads TGTGCCAGCAGCTTAGTGGGCCTTTCGGTGGGTGAAGCTTTCTTT.

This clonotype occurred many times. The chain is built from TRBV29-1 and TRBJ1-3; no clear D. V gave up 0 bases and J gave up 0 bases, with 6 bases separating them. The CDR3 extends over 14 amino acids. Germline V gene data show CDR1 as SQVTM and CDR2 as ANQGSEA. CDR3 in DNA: TGCAGCGTTGAAGATACGGTCTCTGGAAACACCATATATTTT. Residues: CSVEDTVSGNTIYF. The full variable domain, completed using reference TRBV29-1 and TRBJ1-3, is SAVISQKPSRDICQRGTSLTIQCQVDSQVTMMFWYRQQPGQSLTLIATANQGSEATYESGFVIDKFPISRPNLTFSTLTVSNMSPEDSSIYLCSVEDTVSGNTIYFGEGSWLTVV.

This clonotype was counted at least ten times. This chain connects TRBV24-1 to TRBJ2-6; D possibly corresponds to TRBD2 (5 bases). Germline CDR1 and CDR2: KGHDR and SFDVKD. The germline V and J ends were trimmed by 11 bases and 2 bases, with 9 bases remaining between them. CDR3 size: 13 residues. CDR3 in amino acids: CAIQTTGANVLTF. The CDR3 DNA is TGTGCCATCCAGACTACTGGGGCCAACGTCCTGACTTTC.

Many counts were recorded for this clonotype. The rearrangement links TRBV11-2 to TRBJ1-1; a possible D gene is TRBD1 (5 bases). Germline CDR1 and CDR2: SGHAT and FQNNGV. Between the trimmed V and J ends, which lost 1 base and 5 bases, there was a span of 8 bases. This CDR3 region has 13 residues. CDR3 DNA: TGTGCCAGCAGCTTAGCCTGGGGGACTGAAGCTTTCTTT. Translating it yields CASSLAWGTEAFF.

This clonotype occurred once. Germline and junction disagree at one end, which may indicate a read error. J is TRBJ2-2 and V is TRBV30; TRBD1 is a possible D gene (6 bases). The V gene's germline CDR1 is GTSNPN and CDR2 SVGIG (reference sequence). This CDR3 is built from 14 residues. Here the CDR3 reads CAWDRARGTGELYF. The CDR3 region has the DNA TGTGCCTGGGACCGGGCCAGGGGCACCGGGGAGCTGTATTTT. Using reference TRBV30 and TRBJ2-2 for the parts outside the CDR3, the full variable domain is SQTIHQWPATLVQPVGSPLSLECTVEGTSNPNLYWYRQAAGRGLQLLFYSVGIGQISSEVPQNLSASRPQDRQFILSSKKLLLSDSGFYLCAWDRARGTGELYFGEGSRLTVL.

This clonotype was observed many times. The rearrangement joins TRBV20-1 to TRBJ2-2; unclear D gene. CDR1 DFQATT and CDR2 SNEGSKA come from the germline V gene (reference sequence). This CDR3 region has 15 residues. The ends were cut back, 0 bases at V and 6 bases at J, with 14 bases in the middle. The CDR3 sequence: CSARDPSFGAGELFF. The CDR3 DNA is TGCAGTGCTAGAGATCCCAGCTTTGGGGCCGGGGAGCTGTTTTTT.

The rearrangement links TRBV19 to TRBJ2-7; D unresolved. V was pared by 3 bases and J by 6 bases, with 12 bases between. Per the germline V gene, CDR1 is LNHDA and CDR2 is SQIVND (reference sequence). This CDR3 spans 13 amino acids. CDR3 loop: CASSMGPASEQYF. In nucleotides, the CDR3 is TGTGCCAGTAGTATGGGCCCCGCTAGCGAGCAGTACTTC.

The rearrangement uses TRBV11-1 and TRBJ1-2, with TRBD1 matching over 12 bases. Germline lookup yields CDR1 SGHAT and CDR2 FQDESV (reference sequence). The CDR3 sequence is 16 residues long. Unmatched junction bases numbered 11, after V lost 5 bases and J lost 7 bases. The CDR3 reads CASSPHSGTGGLGYTF. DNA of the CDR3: TGTGCCAGCAGCCCACACTCCGGGACAGGGGGCCTTGGCTACACCTTC.